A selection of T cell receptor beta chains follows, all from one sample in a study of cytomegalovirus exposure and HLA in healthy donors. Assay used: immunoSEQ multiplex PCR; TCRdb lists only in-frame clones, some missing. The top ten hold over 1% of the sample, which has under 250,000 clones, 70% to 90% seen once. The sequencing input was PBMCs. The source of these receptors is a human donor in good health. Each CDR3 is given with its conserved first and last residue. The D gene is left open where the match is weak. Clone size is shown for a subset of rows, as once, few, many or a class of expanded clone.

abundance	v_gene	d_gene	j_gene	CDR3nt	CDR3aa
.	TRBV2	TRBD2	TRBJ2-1	TGTGCCAGCCGGAGGGAGGTAGCGGGAACCCGTAATGAGCAGTTCTTC	CASRREVAGTRNEQFF
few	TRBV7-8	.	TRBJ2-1	TGTGCCAGCAGCGTTGCACTCCACGACAATGAGCAGTTCTTC	CASSVALHDNEQFF
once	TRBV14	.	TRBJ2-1	TGTGCCAGCAGCCAAAGCCCTCGGAATGAGCAGTTCTTC	CASSQSPRNEQFF
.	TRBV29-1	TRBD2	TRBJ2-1	TGCAGCGCTCTATCCGGGACTAGCGGGGGGTACAATGAGCAGTTCTTC	CSALSGTSGGYNEQFF
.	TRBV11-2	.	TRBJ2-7	TGTGCCAGCAGCTGGGGTGGTAGGGGAGGGGGATACGAGCAGTACTTC	CASSWGGRGGGYEQYF
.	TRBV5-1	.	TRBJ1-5	TGCGCCAGCAGCCCCTCAGGGGTCGGCAATCAGCCCCAGCATTTT	CASSPSGVGNQPQHF
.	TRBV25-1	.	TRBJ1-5	TGTGCCAGTTACAGGAATAGCAATCAGCCCCAGCATTTT	CASYRNSNQPQHF
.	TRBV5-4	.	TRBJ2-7	TGTGCCAGCAGCTTGGGGCTAGTGGTGTACTTC	CASSLGLVVYF
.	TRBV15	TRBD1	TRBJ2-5	TGTGCCACCAGCAGAGAAACAGGGGAGCAAGAGACCCAGTACTTC	CATSRETGEQETQYF
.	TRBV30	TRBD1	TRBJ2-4	TGTGCCTGGAGTATGTTCTGGGACAGGGGGCGTGGGAAAGCCAAAAACATTCAGTACTTC	CAWSMFWDRGRGKAKNIQYF
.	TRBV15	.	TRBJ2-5	TGTGCCACCAGCAGAGATCTTGCGGAGACCCAGTACTTC	CATSRDLAETQYF